The table lists the clone carrying this T cell receptor (beta chain) with many counts. Its cognate antigen is unknown. This beta chain appears as a stray read in a library generated for alpha chains; its size is not informative. TCRdb fed the 5' RACE reads into MiXCR, producing one record per CDR3 protein. The sample contains around 18,000 distinct CDR3 sequences, roughly 5% of which appear only once. CDR1 and CDR2 (germline): LGHDT, YNNKEL (reference sequence). V gave up 2 bases and J gave up 5 bases; unmatched junction bases: 2. CDR3 length equals 14 residues. The data derive from a study of spatial heterogeneity in lung cancer. General study findings and limits: Expanded intratumoral alpha and beta TCR counts tracked tumor mutation counts.

Noted time point: sample taken at primary tumor resection. The source of this sequence is a female donor with early-stage non-small cell lung cancer. This specimen was lung tumor tissue, taken at surgery. The chain employs TRBV3-1 and TRBJ2-1; 8 bases line up with TRBD2. In nucleotides, the CDR3 is TGTGCCAGCAGCCAAAGCGGGAGCAACAATGAGCAGTTCTTC. Its translation: CASSQSGSNNEQFF.